This T cell receptor (beta chain) was sequenced in a study of cytomegalovirus exposure and HLA in healthy donors. Looking at the study overall: Early release data held approximately 81 million unique TCRs from HLA-typed donors. Study observations and caveats: Available immune exposure information was restricted to CMV serostatus only. Most CMV-associated TCR beta chains were later found to appear HLA-restricted.

Regarding this clone: Its antigen is currently unknown.

All the people who gave samples were healthy bone marrow donors. With 60 Vbeta and 13 Jbeta primers, the PCR was carried out. The method was immunoSEQ multiplex PCR; TCRdb's version includes in-frame clones alone and lacks a portion of them. The sample holds about 140,000 clones; 60% to 80% are singletons and the top ten take about 1.7%. Germline V gene sequence: CDR1 SGHRS, CDR2 YFSETQ. Trimming removed 2 bases from V and 4 bases from J; junction bases left unmatched: 4. The CDR3 consists of 15 residues. The V call is TRBV5-1, the J call TRBJ2-3; 10 nucleotides agree with TRBD2. The source material was PBMCs. This TCR came from a female donor in good health and CMV-seronegative. This CDR3 is CASSLAGGLSDTQYF. DNA of the CDR3: TGCGCCAGCAGCTTAGCGGGGGGGCTTTCAGATACGCAGTATTTT. Full variable domain (missing parts from reference TRBV5-1 and TRBJ2-3): KAGVTQTPRYLIKTRGQQVTLSCSPISGHRSVSWYQQTPGQGLQFLFEYFSETQRNKGNFPGRFSGRQFSNSRSEMNVSTLELGDSALYLCASSLAGGLSDTQYFGPGTRLTVL.